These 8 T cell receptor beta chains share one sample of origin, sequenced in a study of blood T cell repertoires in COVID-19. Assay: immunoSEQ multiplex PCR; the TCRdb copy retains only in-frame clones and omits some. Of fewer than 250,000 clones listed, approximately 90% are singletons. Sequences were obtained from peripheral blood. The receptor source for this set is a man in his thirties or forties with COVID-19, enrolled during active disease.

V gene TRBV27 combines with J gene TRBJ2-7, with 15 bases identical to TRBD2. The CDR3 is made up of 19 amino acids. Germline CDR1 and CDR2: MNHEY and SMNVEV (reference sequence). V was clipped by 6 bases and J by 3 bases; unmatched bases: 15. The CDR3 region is CASSPYRTSGREANYEQYF. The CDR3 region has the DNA TGTGCCAGCAGCCCTTATCGGACTAGCGGGAGGGAAGCAAACTACGAGCAGTACTTC.

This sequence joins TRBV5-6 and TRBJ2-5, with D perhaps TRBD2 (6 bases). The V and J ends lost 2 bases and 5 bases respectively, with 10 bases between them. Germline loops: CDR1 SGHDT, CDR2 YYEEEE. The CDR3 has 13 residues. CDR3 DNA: TGTGCCAGCAGCTTTATAGCGGTGGAGACCCAGTACTTC. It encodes CASSFIAVETQYF.

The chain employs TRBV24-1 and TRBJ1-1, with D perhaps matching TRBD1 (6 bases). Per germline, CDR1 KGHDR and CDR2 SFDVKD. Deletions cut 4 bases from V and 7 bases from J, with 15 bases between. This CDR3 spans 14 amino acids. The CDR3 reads CATSDPGEGGEAFF. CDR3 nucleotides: TGTGCCACCAGTGACCCAGGGGAAGGTGGTGAAGCTTTCTTT.

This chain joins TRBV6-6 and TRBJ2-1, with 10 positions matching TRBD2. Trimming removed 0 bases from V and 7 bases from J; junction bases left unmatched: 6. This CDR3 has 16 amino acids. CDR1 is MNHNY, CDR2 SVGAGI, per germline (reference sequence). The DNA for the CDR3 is TGTGCCAGCAGTTACTCCATAGCGGGAGGTCAGAATGAGCAGTTCTTC. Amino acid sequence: CASSYSIAGGQNEQFF.

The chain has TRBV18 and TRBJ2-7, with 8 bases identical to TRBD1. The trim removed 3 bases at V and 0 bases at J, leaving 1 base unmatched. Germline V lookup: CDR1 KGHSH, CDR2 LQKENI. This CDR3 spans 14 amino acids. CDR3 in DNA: TGTGCCAGCTCACCGGGACAGGTCTCCTACGAGCAGTACTTC. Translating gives CASSPGQVSYEQYF.

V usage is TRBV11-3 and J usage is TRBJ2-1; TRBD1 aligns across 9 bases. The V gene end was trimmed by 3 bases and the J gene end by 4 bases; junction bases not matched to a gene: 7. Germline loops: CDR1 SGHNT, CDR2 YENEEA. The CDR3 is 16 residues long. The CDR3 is CASSLTGGTIYNEQFF. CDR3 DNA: TGTGCCAGCAGCTTGACAGGGGGAACAATTTACAATGAGCAGTTCTTC. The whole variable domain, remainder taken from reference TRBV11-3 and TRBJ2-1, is EAGVVQSPRYKIIEKKQPVAFWCNPISGHNTLYWYLQNLGQGPELLIRYENEEAVDDSQLPKDRFSAERLKGVDSTLKIQPAELGDSAVYLCASSLTGGTIYNEQFFGPGTRLTVL.

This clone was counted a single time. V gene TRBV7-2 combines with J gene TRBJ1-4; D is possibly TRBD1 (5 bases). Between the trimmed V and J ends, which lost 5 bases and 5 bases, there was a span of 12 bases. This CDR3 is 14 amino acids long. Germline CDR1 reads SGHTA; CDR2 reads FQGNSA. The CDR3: CASSRGGDNEKLFF. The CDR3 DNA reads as TGTGCCAGCAGCCGGGGGGGTGACAATGAAAAACTGTTTTTT.

CDR3 DNA: TGTGCCAGTAGAGATTTGAGTTTCGCTAACTATGGCTACACCTTC. Translation gives CASRDLSFANYGYTF. The rearrangement links TRBV19 to TRBJ1-2; D remains unclear. V gave up 6 bases and J gave up 0 bases, with 14 bases separating them. In germline, CDR1 is LNHDA, CDR2 SQIVND (reference sequence). The CDR3 is 15 amino acids.